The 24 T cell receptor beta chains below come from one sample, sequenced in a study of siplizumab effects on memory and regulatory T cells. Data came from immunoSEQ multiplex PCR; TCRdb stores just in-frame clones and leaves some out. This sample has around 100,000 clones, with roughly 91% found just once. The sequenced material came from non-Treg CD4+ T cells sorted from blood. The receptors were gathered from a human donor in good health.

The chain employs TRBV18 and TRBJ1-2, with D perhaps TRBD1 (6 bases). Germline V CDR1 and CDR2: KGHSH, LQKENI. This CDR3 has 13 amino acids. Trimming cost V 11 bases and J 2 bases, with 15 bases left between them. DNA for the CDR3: TGTGCCTCAACCCAGGGGAGGAACTATGGCTACACCTTC. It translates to CASTQGRNYGYTF.

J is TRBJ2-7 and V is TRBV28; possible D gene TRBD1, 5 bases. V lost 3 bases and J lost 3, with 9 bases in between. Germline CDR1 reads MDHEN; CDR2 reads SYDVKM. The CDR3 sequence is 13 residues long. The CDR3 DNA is TGTGCCAGCAGTTTCAGGACATACTACGAGCAGTACTTC. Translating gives CASSFRTYYEQYF.

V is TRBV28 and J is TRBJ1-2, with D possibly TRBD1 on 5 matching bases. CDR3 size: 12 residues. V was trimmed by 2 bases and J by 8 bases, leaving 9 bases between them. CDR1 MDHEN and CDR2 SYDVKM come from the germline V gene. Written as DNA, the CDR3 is TGTGCCAGCAGTTTAGAGGGGCGCGGCTACACCTTC. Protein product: CASSLEGRGYTF.

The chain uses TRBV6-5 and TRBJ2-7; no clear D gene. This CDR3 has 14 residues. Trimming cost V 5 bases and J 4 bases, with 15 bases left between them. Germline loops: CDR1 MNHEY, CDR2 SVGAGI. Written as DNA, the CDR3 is TGTGCCAGCAGTCCGGACCAGCTAAAATACGAGCAGTACTTC. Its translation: CASSPDQLKYEQYF.

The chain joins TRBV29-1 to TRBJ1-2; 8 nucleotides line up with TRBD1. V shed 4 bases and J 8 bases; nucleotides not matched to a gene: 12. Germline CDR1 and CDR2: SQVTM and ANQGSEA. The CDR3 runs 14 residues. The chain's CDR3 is CSVGAGQAFGGYTF. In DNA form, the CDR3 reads TGCAGCGTTGGGGCGGGACAGGCATTTGGCGGCTACACCTTC.

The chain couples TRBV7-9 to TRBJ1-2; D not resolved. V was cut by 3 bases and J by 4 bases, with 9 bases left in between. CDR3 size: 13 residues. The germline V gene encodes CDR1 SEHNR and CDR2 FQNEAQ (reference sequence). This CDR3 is CASSLEWIYGYTF. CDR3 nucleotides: TGTGCCAGCAGCTTGGAATGGATCTATGGCTACACCTTC.

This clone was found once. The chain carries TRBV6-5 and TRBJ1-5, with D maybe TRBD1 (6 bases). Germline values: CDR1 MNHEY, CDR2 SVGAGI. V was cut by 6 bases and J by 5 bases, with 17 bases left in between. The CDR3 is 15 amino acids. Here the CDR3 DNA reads TGTGCCAGCAGGCGATCCGGGACATCTTATCAGCCCCAGCATTTT. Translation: CASRRSGTSYQPQHF.

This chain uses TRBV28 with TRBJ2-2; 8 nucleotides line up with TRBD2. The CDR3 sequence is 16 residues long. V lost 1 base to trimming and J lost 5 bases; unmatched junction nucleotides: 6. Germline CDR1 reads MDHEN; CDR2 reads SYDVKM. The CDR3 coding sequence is TGTGCCAGCAGTTTATTGACTAGCGCAACTACCGGGGAGCTGTTTTTT. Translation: CASSLLTSATTGELFF.

CDR3 loop: CASSKTGQDTGELFF. The CDR3 DNA sequence: TGTGCCAGTAGTAAAACAGGGCAAGACACCGGGGAGCTGTTTTTT. The chain is built from TRBV19 and TRBJ2-2, with D possibly matching TRBD1 (6 bases). Trimming left V 4 bases short and J 3 bases short, with 12 bases between. From germline, CDR1 is LNHDA and CDR2 SQIVND (reference sequence). This CDR3 region has 15 residues.

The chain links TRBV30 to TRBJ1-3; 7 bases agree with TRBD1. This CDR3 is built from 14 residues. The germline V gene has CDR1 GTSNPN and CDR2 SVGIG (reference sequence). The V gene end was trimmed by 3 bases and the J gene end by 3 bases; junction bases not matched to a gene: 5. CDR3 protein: CAWSPGGDGNTIYF. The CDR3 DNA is TGTGCCTGGAGCCCAGGGGGTGATGGAAACACCATATATTTT. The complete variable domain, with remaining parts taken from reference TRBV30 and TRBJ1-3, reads SQTIHQWPATLVQPVGSPLSLECTVEGTSNPNLYWYRQAAGRGLQLLFYSVGIGQISSEVPQNLSASRPQDRQFILSSKKLLLSDSGFYLCAWSPGGDGNTIYFGEGSWLTVV.

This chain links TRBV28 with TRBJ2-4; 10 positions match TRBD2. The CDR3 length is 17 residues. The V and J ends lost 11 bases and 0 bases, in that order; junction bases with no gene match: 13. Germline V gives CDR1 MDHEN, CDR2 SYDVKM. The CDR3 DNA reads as TGTGCCGCAGGACTAGCGGCTTTCCCTCTAGCCAAAAACATTCAGTACTTC. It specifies CAAGLAAFPLAKNIQYF.

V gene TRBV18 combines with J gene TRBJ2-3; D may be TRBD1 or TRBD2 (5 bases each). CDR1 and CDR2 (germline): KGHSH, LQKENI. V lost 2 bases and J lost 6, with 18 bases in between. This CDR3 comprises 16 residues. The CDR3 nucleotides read TGTGCCAGCTCACCAATGGACGGGGCCGTGGGGGATACGCAGTATTTT. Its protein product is CASSPMDGAVGDTQYF.

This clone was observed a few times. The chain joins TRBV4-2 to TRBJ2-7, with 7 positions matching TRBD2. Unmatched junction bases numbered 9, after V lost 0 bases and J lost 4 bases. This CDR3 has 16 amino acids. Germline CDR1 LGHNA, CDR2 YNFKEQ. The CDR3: CASSQDPGLAEYEQYF. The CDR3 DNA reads TGTGCCAGCAGCCAAGATCCGGGGCTAGCGGAATACGAGCAGTACTTC.

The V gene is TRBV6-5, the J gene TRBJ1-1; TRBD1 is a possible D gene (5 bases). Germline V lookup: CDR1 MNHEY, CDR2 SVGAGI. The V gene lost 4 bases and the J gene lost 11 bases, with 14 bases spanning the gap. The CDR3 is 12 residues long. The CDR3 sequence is CASSLQGGRAFF. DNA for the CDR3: TGTGCCAGCAGTTTGCAGGGAGGGCGGGCTTTCTTT.

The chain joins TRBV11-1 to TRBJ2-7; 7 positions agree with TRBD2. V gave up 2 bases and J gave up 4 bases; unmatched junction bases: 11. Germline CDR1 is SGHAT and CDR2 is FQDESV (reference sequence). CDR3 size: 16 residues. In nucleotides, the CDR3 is TGTGCCAGCAGCTTATCTGGGGCTAGCGGCCAATACGAGCAGTACTTC. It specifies CASSLSGASGQYEQYF.

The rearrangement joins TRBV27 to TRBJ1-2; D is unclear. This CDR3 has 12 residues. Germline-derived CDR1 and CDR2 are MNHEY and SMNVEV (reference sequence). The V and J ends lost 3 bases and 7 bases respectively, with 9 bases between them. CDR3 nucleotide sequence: TGTGCCAGCAGTTTCTTGGACGGTGGCTACACCTTC. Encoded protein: CASSFLDGGYTF.

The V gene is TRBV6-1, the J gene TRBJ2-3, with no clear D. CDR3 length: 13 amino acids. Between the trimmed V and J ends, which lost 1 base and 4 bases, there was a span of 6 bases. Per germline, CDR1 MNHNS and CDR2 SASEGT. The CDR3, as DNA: TGTGCCAGCAGTGAAGGGTTCGCAGATACGCAGTATTTT. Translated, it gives CASSEGFADTQYF.

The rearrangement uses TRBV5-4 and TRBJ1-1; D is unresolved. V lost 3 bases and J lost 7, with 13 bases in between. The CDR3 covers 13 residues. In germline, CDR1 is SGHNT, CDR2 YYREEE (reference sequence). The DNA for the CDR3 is TGTGCCAGCAGCTCTACGAGGATGCTTGAAGCTTTCTTT. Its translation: CASSSTRMLEAFF.

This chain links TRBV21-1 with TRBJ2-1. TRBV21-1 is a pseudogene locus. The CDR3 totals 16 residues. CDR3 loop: CASSKERDGGDNEQFF. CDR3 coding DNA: TGTGCCAGCAGCAAAGAAAGGGACGGTGGGGACAATGAGCAGTTCTTC.

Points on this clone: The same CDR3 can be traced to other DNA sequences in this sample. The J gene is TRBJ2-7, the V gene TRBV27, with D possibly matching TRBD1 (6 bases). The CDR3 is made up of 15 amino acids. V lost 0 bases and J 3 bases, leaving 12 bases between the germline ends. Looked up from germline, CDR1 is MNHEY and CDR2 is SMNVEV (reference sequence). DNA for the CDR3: TGTGCCAGCAGTTTATCGTGGGGGCGCAGCTACGAGCAGTACTTC. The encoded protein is CASSLSWGRSYEQYF.

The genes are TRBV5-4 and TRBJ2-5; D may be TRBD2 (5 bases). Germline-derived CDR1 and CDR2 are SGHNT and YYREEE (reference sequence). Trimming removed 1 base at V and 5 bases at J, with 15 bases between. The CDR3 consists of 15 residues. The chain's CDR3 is CASSLKTGSFETQYF. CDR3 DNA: TGTGCCAGCAGCTTGAAGACGGGAAGTTTTGAGACCCAGTACTTC. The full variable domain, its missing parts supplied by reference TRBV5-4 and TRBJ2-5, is ETGVTQSPTHLIKTRGQQVTLRCSSQSGHNTVSWYQQALGQGPQFIFQYYREEENGRGNFPPRFSGLQFPNYSSELNVNALELDDSALYLCASSLKTGSFETQYFGPGTRLLVL.

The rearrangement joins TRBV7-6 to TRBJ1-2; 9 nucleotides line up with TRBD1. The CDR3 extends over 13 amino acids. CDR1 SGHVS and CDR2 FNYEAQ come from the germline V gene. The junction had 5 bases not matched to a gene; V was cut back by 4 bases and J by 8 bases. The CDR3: CASSSGQGRGYTF. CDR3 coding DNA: TGTGCCAGCAGCTCCGGACAGGGGAGAGGCTACACCTTC. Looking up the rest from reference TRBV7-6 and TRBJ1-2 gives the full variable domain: GAGVSQSPRYKVTKRGQDVALRCDPISGHVSLYWYRQALGQGPEFLTYFNYEAQQDKSGLPNDRFSAERPEGSISTLTIQRTEQRDSAMYRCASSSGQGRGYTFGSGTRLTVV.

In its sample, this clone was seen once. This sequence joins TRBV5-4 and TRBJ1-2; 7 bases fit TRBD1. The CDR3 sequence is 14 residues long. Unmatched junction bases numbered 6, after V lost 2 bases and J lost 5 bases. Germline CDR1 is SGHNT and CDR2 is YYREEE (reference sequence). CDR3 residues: CASSLDRAAYGYTF. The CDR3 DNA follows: TGTGCCAGCAGCTTAGACAGGGCTGCGTATGGCTACACCTTC.

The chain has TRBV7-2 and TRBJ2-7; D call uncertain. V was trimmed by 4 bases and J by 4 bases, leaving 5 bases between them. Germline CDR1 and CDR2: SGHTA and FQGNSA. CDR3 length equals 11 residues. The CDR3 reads CASSYLYEQYF. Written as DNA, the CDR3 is TGTGCCAGCAGCTACCTTTACGAGCAGTACTTC.